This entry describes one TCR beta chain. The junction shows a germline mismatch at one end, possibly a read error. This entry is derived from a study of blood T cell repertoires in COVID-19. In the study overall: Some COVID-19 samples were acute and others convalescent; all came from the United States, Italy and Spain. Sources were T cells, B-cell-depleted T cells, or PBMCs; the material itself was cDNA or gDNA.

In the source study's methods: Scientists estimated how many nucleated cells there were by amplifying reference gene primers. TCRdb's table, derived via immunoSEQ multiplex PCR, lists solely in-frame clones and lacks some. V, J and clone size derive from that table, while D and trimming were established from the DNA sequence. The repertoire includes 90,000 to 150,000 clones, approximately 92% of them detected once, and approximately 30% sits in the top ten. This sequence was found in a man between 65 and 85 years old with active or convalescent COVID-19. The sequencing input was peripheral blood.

Here the CDR3 reads CATSRDIGTGVYF. Written as DNA, the CDR3 is TGTGCCACCAGCAGAGATATCGGGACAGGAGTCTATTTT. The chain couples TRBV15 to TRBJ1-1, with TRBD1 identical over 8 bases. This CDR3 comprises 13 residues. From germline, CDR1 is LNHNV and CDR2 YYDKDF (reference sequence).